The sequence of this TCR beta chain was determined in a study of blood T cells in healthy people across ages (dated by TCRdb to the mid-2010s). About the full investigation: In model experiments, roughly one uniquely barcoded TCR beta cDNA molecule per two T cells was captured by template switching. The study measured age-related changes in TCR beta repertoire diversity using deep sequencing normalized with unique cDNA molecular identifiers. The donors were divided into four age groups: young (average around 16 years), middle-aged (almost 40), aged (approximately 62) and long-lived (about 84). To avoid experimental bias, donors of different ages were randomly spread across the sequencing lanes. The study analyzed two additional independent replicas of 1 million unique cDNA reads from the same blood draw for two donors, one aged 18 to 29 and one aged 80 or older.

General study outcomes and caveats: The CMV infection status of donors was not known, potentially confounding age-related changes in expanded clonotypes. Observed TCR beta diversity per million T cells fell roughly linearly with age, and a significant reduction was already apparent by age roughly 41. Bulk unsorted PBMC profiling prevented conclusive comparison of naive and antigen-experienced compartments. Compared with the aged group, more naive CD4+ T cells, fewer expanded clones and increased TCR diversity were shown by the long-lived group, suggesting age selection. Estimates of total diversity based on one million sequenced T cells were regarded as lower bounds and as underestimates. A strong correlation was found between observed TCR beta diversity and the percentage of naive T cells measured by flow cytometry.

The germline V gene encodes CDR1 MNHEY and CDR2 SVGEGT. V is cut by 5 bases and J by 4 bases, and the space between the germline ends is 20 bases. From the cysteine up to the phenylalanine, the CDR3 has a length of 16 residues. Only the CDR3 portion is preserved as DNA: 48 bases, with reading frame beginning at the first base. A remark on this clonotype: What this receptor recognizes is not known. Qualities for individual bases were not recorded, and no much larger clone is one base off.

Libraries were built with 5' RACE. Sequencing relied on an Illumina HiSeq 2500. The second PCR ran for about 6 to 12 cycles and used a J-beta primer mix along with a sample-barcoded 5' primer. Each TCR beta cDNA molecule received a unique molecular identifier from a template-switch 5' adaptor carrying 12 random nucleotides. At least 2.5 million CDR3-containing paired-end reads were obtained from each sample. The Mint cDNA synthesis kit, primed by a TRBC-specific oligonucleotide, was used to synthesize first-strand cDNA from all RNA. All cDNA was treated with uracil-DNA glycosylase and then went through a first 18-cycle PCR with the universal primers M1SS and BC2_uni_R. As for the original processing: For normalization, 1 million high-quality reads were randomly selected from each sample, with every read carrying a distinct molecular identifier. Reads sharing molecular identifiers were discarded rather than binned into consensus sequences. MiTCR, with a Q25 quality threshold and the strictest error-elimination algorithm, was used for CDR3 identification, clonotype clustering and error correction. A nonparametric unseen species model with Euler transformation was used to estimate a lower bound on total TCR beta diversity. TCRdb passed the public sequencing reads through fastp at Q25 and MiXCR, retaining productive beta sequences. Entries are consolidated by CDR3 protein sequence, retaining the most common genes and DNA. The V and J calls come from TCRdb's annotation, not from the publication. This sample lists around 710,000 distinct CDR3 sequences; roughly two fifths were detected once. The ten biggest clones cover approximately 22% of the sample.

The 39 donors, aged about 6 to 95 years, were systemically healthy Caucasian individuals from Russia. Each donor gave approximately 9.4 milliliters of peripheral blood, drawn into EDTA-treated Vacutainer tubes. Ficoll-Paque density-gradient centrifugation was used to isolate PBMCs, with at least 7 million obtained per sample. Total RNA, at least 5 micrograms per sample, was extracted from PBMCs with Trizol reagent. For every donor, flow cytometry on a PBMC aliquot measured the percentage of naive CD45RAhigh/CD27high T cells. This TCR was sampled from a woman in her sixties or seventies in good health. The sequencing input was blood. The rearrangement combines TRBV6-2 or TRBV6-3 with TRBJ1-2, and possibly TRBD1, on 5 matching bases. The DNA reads TGTGCCAGCAGTAGAATATCCGGGGCAGAGGCCTATGGCTACACCTTC. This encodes CASSRISGAEAYGYTF.